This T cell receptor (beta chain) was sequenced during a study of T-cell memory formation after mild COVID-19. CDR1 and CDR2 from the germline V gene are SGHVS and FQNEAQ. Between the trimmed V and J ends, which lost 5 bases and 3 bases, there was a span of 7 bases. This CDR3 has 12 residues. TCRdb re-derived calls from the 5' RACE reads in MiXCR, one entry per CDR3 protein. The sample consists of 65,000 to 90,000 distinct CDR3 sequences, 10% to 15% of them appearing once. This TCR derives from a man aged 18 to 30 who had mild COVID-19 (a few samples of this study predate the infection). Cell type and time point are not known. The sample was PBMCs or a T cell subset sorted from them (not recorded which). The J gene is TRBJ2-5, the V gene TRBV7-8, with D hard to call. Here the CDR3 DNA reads TGTGCCAGCAGCCCTTTGAAAGAGACCCAGTACTTC. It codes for CASSPLKETQYF.